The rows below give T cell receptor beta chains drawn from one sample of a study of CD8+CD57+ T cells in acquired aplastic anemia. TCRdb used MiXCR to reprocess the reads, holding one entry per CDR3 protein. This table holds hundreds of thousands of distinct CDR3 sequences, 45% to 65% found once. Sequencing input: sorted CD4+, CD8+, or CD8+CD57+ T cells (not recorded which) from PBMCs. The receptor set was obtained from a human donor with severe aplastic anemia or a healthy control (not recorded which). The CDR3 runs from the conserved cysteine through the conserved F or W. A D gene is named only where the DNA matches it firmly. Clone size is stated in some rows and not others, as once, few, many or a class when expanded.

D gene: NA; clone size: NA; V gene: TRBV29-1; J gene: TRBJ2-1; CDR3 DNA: TGCAGCGTTGAGATCTACAATGAGCAGTTCTTC; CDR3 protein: CSVEIYNEQFF
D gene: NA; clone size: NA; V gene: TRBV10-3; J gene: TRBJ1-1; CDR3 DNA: TGTGCCATCAAGAGCCAGGAGAACACTGAAGCTTTCTTT; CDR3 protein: CAIKSQENTEAFF
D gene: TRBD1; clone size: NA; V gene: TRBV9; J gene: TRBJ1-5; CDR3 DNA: TGTGCCAGCAGCGAAGGGACAGCCAATCAGCCCCAGCATTTT; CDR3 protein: CASSEGTANQPQHF
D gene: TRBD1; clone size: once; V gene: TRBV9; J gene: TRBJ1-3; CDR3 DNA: TGTGCCAGCAGCGGGGGGACAGGGCTTATGAACACCATATATTTT; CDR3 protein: CASSGGTGLMNTIYF
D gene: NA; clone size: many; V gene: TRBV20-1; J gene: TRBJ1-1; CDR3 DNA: TGCAGTGCTAGAGGGGGATGGAACACTGAAGCTTTCTTT; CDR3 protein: CSARGGWNTEAFF
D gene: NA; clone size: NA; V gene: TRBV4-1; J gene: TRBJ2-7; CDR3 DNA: TGCGCCAGCAGCCAAGGGACAGACAAAGTGTACGAGCAGTACTTC; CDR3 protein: CASSQGTDKVYEQYF
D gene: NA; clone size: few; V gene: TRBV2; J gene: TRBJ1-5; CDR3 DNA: TGTGCCAGCAGTGAATTGCGTGGCAATCAGCCCCAGCATTTT; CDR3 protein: CASSELRGNQPQHF
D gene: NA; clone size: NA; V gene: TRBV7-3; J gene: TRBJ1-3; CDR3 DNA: TGTGCCAGCAGGGAGTCGGGAAACACCATATATTTT; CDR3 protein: CASRESGNTIYF
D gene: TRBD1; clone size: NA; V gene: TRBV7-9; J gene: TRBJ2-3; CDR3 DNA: TGTGCCAGCAACCCGGGACAGGGGACGGATACGCAGTATTTT; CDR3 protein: CASNPGQGTDTQYF
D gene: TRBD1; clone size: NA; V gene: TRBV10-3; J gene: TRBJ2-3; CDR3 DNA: TGTGCCATCAGGGCCGGACAGGGGCGCACAGATACGCAGTATTTT; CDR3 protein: CAIRAGQGRTDTQYF
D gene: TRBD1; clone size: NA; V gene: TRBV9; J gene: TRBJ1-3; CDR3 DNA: TGTGCCAGCAGCCCAACCGGGACAGGGTCTGGAAACACCATATATTTT; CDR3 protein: CASSPTGTGSGNTIYF
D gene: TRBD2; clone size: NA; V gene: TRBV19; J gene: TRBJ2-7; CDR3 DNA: TGTGCCAGTAGTATATCTAGCGGGCGAGTCTACGAGCAGTACTTC; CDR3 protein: CASSISSGRVYEQYF
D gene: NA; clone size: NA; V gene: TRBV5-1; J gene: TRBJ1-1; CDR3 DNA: TGCGCCAGCACCCTTAATCGGGGGAGGGACACTGAAGCTTTCTTT; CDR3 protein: CASTLNRGRDTEAFF
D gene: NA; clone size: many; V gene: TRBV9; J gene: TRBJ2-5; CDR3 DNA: TGTGCCAGCAGCGTGGAAATGGTGGGGACCCAGTACTTC; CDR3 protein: CASSVEMVGTQYF
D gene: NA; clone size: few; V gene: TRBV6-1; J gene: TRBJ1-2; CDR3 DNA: TGTGCCAGCAGTTTCTCGACAGACGCTAACTATGGCTACACCTTC; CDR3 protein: CASSFSTDANYGYTF
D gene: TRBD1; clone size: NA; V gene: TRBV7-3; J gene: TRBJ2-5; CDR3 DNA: TGTGCCAGCAGCTTAACAGGGGGCTCAGAGACCCAGTACTTC; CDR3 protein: CASSLTGGSETQYF
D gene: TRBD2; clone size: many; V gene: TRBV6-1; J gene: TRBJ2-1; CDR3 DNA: TGTGCCAGCAGTGACCCCGGGGGGACTAGCGGCAATGAGCAGTTCTTC; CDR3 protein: CASSDPGGTSGNEQFF
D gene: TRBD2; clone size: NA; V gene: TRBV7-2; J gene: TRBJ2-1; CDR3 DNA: TGTGCCAGCAGCTTAGTTAGCGGGAGAGAAGATGAGCAGTTCTTC; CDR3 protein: CASSLVSGREDEQFF
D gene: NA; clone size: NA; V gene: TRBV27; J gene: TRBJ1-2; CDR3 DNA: TGTGCCAGCAGTTTAGCTACTAACTATGGCTACACCTTC; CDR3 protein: CASSLATNYGYTF
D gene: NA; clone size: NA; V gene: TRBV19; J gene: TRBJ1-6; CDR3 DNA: TGTGCCAGTAGTATAACTCCCGGCCGGTTTGAGCCCCTCCACTTT; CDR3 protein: CASSITPGRFEPLHF
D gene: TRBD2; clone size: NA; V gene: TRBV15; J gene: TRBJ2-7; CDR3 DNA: TGTGCCACCCGACTAGCGGGAGGGGGCTACGAGCAGTACTTC; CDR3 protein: CATRLAGGGYEQYF
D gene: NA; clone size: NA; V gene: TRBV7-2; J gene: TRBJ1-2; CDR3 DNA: TGTGCCAGCAGCTTCGACGGGATGGATGGCTACACCTTC; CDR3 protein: CASSFDGMDGYTF
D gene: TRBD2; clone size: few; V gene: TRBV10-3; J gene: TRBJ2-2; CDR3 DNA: TGTGCCATCTCGGCGGGACTAGCGGGATGGGCCGGGGAGCTGTTTTTT; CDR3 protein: CAISAGLAGWAGELFF
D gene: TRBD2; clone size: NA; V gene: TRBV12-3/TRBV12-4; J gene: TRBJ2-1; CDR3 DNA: TGTGCCAGTGGAACGGGACTAGCGGGAGGGGGGTTCTTC; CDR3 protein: CASGTGLAGGGFF
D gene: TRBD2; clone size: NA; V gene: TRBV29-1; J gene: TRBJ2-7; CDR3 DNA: TGCAGCGTTTGGGCTAGCGGGAGCACCTACGAGCAGTACTTC; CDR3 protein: CSVWASGSTYEQYF